The 5 T cell receptor beta chains listed next were all sequenced from one sample in a study of regulatory dendritic cells for organ transplantation. Assay used: immunoSEQ multiplex PCR; TCRdb lists only in-frame clones, some missing. The sample consists of 20,000 to 25,000 clones, 74% of them appearing once. Sequencing was performed on memory CD4+ T cells from blood. Subset reported: CD45RO+ memory T cells. The receptors derive from a human donor in good health.

This clone has only a few counts. The chain carries TRBV6-1 and TRBJ1-1, with 7 bases that match TRBD1. The CDR3 spans 16 residues. In germline, CDR1 is MNHNS, CDR2 SASEGT. After removal of 3 bases from V and 0 bases from J, the junction contained 7 bases not matched to a gene. CDR3 amino acids: CASSERQGSMNTEAFF. In DNA form, the CDR3 reads TGTGCCAGCAGTGAGCGACAGGGCTCTATGAACACTGAAGCTTTCTTT.

The chain combines TRBV5-4 with TRBJ1-1; possible D gene TRBD1, 5 bases. The CDR3 runs to 14 residues. CDR1 SGHNT and CDR2 YYREEE come from the germline V gene (reference sequence). The V end lost 2 bases, the J end lost 3 bases, and 11 bases lay between the germline ends. The CDR3 loop reads CASSLAGGDTEAFF. CDR3 sequence (DNA): TGTGCCAGCAGCTTAGCGGGAGGGGACACTGAAGCTTTCTTT.

The CDR3 DNA follows: TGTGCCATCAGTCCAGACCAAGAGACCCAGTACTTC. This gives the protein CAISPDQETQYF. The V gene is TRBV10-3, the J gene TRBJ2-5, with unresolved D. This CDR3 is 12 amino acids long. Germline loops: CDR1 ENHRY, CDR2 SYGVKD. Between the trimmed V and J ends, which lost 5 bases and 0 bases, there was a span of 4 bases.

This chain uses TRBV2 with TRBJ2-2; 10 bases map to TRBD1. The junction had 4 bases not matched to a gene; V was cut back by 7 bases and J by 2 bases. This CDR3 contains 15 residues. Germline assignment: CDR1 SNHLY and CDR2 FYNNEI. The CDR3 DNA reads as TGTGCCAGCACCTGGACAGGGGGAAACACCGGGGAGCTGTTTTTT. It yields the protein CASTWTGGNTGELFF.

V and J are TRBV27 and TRBJ1-5; D gene unclear. The germline V gene has CDR1 MNHEY and CDR2 SMNVEV (reference sequence). Trimming shortened V by 8 bases and J by 7 bases, and 15 bases separated the two germline ends. The CDR3 sequence is 13 residues long. The CDR3 nucleotides read TGTGCCAGCTGGGCGGGAGGATACCAGCCCCAGCATTTT. It encodes CASWAGGYQPQHF.